The T cell receptor beta chain under discussion was sequenced for a study of blood T cell repertoires in COVID-19. Study at large: Whether acute or convalescent, the COVID-19 samples came from the United States, Italy and Spain. PBMCs, B-cell-depleted T cells, or T cells provided the cDNA or gDNA that made up the material.

The germline CDR1 and CDR2 sequences are SGHAT and FQNNGV. The J segment lost 8 bases and the V segment lost 6 bases, leaving 5 bases of the junction unmatched. The CDR3 extends over 15 amino acids. In the original workflow: Estimation of nucleated cell counts relied on the amplification of reference gene primers. The method was immunoSEQ multiplex PCR; TCRdb's version includes in-frame clones alone and lacks a portion of them. V and J calls and clone size are copied from that table; D and trimming were computed from the DNA. The repertoire holds about 180,000 clones, with around 83% as singletons. The chain recombines TRBV11-2 with TRBJ2-3, with TRBD2 identical over 16 bases. The sequenced material came from peripheral blood. The TCR comes from a woman in her twenties or thirties with active or convalescent COVID-19. The CDR3 DNA reads as TGTGCCAGCAGAACTGGGACTAGCGGGAGGGGTACGCAGTATTTT. This encodes CASRTGTSGRGTQYF.